The entry that follows covers one T cell receptor beta chain sequence. Its target is unknown. These data originate in a study of cytotoxic CD8 clonotypes in ibrutinib-treated CLL. Study-level background: In all, about a dozen patients were relapsed/refractory, roughly 15 were treatment-naive and roughly 18 were IGHV unmutated. Findings and limits, study-wide: Public clonotypes (which were uncommon) either contracted or remained stable on treatment. Baseline levels of clonality went above those of age-matched healthy donors and moved with circulating CD8+ T-cell counts.

Libraries were prepared by immunoSEQ multiplex PCR; TCRdb keeps only in-frame clonotypes and omits some of them. This table holds 25,000 to 30,000 clones, approximately 85% found once. Germline assignment: CDR1 MNHNS and CDR2 SASEGT. This CDR3 contains 15 residues. With 4 bases clipped from V and 2 bases from J, the junction kept 6 bases outside the gene matches. For TCR beta libraries, around 2 micrograms of genomic DNA were obtained from cryopreserved PBMCs. The sequence was collected from a human donor with chronic lymphocytic leukemia. Here the sequenced sample was PBMCs, taken after 24 months of ibrutinib treatment. The chain has TRBV6-1 and TRBJ2-3, with 7 bases aligning to TRBD2. The CDR3 DNA reads TGTGCCAGCAGTGGGACTAGAGGCGCCACAGATACGCAGTATTTT. Protein: CASSGTRGATDTQYF.